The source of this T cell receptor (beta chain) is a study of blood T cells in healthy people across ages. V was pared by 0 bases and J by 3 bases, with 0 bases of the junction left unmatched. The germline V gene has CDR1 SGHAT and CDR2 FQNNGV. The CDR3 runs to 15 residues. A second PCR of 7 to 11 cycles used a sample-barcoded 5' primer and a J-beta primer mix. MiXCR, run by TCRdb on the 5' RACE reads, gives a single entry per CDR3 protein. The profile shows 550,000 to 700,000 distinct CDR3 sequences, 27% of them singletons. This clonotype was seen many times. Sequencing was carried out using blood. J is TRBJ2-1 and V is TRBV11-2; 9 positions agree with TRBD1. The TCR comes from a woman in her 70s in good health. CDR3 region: CASSLETGGYNEQFF. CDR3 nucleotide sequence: TGTGCCAGCAGCTTAGAGACAGGGGGCTACAATGAGCAGTTCTTC.